This entry concerns a single T cell receptor beta chain. Its matching antigen is unknown. This sample was included in a study of post-analysis software for immune sequencing data. Study overall: Several disease courses (relapsing-remitting, secondary progressive and progressive-relapsing) of multiple sclerosis were included. Findings and limits, study-wide: When the samples were clustered directly with F measure, those that had been prepared in the same batch showed strong co-clustering. Patients with multiple sclerosis recorded significantly lower normalized Chao1 diversity than controls, the study found.

cDNA libraries of TCR beta carried unique molecular identifiers. It was from roughly 1 to 10 million T cells that some 470,000 cDNA molecules came. TCRdb processed the PCR reads anew with MiXCR; each CDR3 protein has one entry. In the table there are about 820,000 distinct CDR3 sequences, about 50% of which are singletons. Material: blood. This clonotype originated in a girl between 10 and 17 years old with multiple sclerosis.

The CDR3 protein is CATWGRHDYEQYF. CDR3 DNA: TGTGCCACCTGGGGGAGACATGACTACGAGCAGTACTTC. The chain links TRBV27 to TRBJ2-7; tentatively, D is TRBD1 or TRBD2 (5 bases each). The germline CDR1 and CDR2 sequences are MNHEY and SMNVEV (reference sequence). There are 13 residues in the CDR3. Trimming took off 10 bases at V and 3 bases at J, with 16 bases between the two ends.